These 21 T cell receptor beta chains were all obtained from the same sample, sequenced in a study of T-cell reconstitution after alpha-beta-depleted transplantation in children. A TCRbeta library incorporating unique molecular identifiers was prepared. TCRdb recomputed calls from the PCR reads with MiXCR, one row per CDR3 protein. The repertoire has about 110,000 distinct CDR3 sequences, about 6.5% of them found once; the top ten carry around 23%. Sequenced here: PBMCs, mostly from graft donor cells, sampled 360 days after TCRalphabeta/CD19-depleted stem cell transplant. These receptors were taken from a male patient aged 2-15 years who had a stem cell transplant for acute lymphoblastic leukemia, so the T cells may come from the graft donor.

This clonotype was detected ten times or more. The chain is built from TRBV4-2 and TRBJ2-7, with 11 positions matching TRBD2. Germline V gives CDR1 LGHNA, CDR2 YNFKEQ. The CDR3 runs to 17 residues. With 8 bases clipped from V and 3 bases from J, the junction kept 15 bases outside the gene matches. The CDR3 loop reads CASLHMPGTSGLYEQYF. CDR3 DNA sequence: TGTGCCAGCCTACATATGCCCGGGACTAGCGGCCTCTACGAGCAGTACTTC.

Many counts were recorded for this clonotype. This chain connects TRBV7-8 to TRBJ1-5; no clear D. Germline CDR1 and CDR2: SGHVS and FQNEAQ. This CDR3 is 15 amino acids long. V was trimmed by 10 bases and J by 3 bases, leaving 19 bases between them. The CDR3 sequence: CATATGSSYNQPQHF. The CDR3 nucleotides read TGTGCCACAGCCACCGGGAGCAGCTACAATCAGCCCCAGCATTTT.

V gene TRBV4-2 combines with J gene TRBJ2-7; tentatively, D is TRBD1 (5 bases). There are 13 residues in the CDR3. Per germline, CDR1 LGHNA and CDR2 YNFKEQ. Trimming pared 3 bases from V and 1 base from J, leaving 7 bases between. The CDR3: CASSHGASYEQYF. DNA for the CDR3: TGTGCCAGCAGCCATGGGGCGTCCTACGAGCAGTACTTC.

This clonotype was observed a few times. In DNA form, the CDR3 reads TGTGCCAGCAGCTTCGTCGGCAGGGGAGTTGCCGGGGAGCTGTTTTTT. Translated: CASSFVGRGVAGELFF. This rearrangement joins TRBV7-2 to TRBJ2-2; perhaps TRBD1 as D (6 bases). The germline gives CDR1 SGHTA, CDR2 FQGNSA. V lost 3 bases and J 6 bases, leaving 17 bases between the germline ends. CDR3 length: 16 residues.

This clonotype was detected many times. This chain connects TRBV2 to TRBJ2-1; 9 bases line up with TRBD2. Looked up from germline, CDR1 is SNHLY and CDR2 is FYNNEI. With 7 bases clipped from V and 7 bases from J, the junction kept 8 bases outside the gene matches. This CDR3 is 14 amino acids long. CDR3 coding DNA: TGTGCCAGCACTAGGCGGGGGGGCCCAAATGAGCAGTTCTTC. Encoded protein: CASTRRGGPNEQFF.

This clonotype has at least ten counts. The genes are TRBV12-3 or TRBV12-4 and TRBJ2-7, with a possible D match to TRBD1 (6 bases). This CDR3 has 13 amino acids. Trimming left V 8 bases short and J 1 base short, with 12 bases between. CDR3 in amino acids: CASGLGGSYEQYF. DNA of the CDR3: TGTGCCAGCGGCCTAGGGGGATCCTACGAGCAGTACTTC.

Here the CDR3 DNA reads TGTGCCAGCACTTACCCCCAGCCTTTCACCGGGGAGCTGTTTTTT. It translates to CASTYPQPFTGELFF. The genes are TRBV2 and TRBJ2-2; D uncertain. The CDR3 is 15 amino acids. CDR1 and CDR2 from the germline V gene are SNHLY and FYNNEI. The V and J ends lost 7 bases and 4 bases respectively, with 16 bases between them. Variable domain in full (rest from reference TRBV2 and TRBJ2-2): EPEVTQTPSHQVTQMGQEVILRCVPISNHLYFYWYRQILGQKVEFLVSFYNNEISEKSEIFDDQFSVERPDGSNFTLKIRSTKLEDSAMYFCASTYPQPFTGELFFGEGSRLTVL.

Ten or more counts support this clonotype. The gene calls are TRBV7-9 and TRBJ2-6; D gene ambiguous. CDR1 SEHNR and CDR2 FQNEAQ come from the germline V gene (reference sequence). The CDR3 extends over 16 amino acids. V was shortened by 6 bases and J by 0 bases, with 12 bases between the two germline ends. CDR3 region: CASSPRSNSGANVLTF. The CDR3 bases are TGTGCCAGCAGTCCAAGGTCCAACTCTGGGGCCAACGTCCTGACTTTC. Combining the CDR3 with reference TRBV7-9 and TRBJ2-6 gives the whole variable domain DTGVSQNPRHKITKRGQNVTFRCDPISEHNRLYWYRQTLGQGPEFLTYFQNEAQLEKSRLLSDRFSAERPKGSFSTLEIQRTEQGDSAMYLCASSPRSNSGANVLTFGAGSRLTVL.

This clonotype was detected ten times or more. V and J are TRBV5-1 and TRBJ2-5; D possibly corresponds to TRBD2 (5 bases). CDR1 is SGHRS, CDR2 YFSETQ, per germline. This CDR3 is built from 16 residues. V shed 1 base and J shed 1 base, with 14 bases lying between them. CDR3 sequence reads: CASSLRRAYVQETQYF. The CDR3 DNA sequence: TGCGCCAGCAGCTTGCGGCGGGCGTACGTCCAAGAGACCCAGTACTTC.

The chain employs TRBV27 and TRBJ2-1, with a possible D match to TRBD1 (6 bases). Trimming pared 3 bases from V and 2 bases from J, leaving 11 bases between. Germline CDR1 reads MNHEY; CDR2 reads SMNVEV (reference sequence). The CDR3 sequence is 15 residues long. The CDR3 DNA sequence: TGTGCCAGCAGTTTCAGGGGAAGTACCTACAATGAGCAGTTCTTC. Protein: CASSFRGSTYNEQFF.

This clonotype has only a few counts. The rearrangement links TRBV7-9 to TRBJ1-2; TRBD1 is a possible D gene (6 bases). This CDR3 region has 13 residues. Between the trimmed V and J ends, which lost 3 bases and 3 bases, there was a span of 8 bases. The germline V gene encodes CDR1 SEHNR and CDR2 FQNEAQ (reference sequence). This CDR3 reads CASSFRTDYGYTF. The CDR3 coding sequence is TGTGCCAGCAGCTTCAGGACAGACTATGGCTACACCTTC.

This clonotype was seen a few times. The chain carries TRBV29-1 and TRBJ1-2; 10 positions agree with TRBD1. CDR3 length: 14 amino acids. Germline CDR1 is SQVTM and CDR2 is ANQGSEA. V shed 1 base and J 4 bases; nucleotides not matched to a gene: 3. CDR3 nucleotides: TGCAGCGTTGAAGGCCGGGACAGGGGCTATGGCTACACCTTC. Encoded protein: CSVEGRDRGYGYTF.

This rearrangement joins TRBV15 to TRBJ2-7, with 9 nucleotides matching TRBD1. This CDR3 comprises 13 residues. The V gene end was trimmed by 9 bases and the J gene end by 3 bases; junction bases not matched to a gene: 6. The germline CDR1 and CDR2 sequences are LNHNV and YYDKDF (reference sequence). The CDR3 sequence is CATAPGQGYEQYF. CDR3 DNA sequence: TGTGCCACGGCACCGGGACAGGGCTACGAGCAGTACTTC.

This clonotype was counted at least ten times. The CDR3 nucleotides read TGTGCCACTCTTAGAAGCCTGAATGAGCAGTTCTTC. Amino acid sequence: CATLRSLNEQFF. The chain has TRBV12-3 or TRBV12-4 and TRBJ2-1; D not certain. Trimming removed 10 bases at V and 7 bases at J, with 14 bases between. The CDR3 is made up of 12 amino acids.

This clonotype was recorded many times. The chain has TRBV28 and TRBJ1-1; D is uncertain. V was cut by 3 bases and J by 5 bases, with 16 bases left in between. Germline CDR1 is MDHEN and CDR2 is SYDVKM. The CDR3 runs 15 residues. The chain's CDR3 is CASSLTGIRLTEAFF. The CDR3, as DNA: TGTGCCAGCAGTTTGACCGGGATTCGATTGACTGAAGCTTTCTTT.

The sample holds many counts of this clonotype. The chain joins TRBV6-1 to TRBJ1-2; TRBD1 aligns across 9 bases. The V and J ends lost 4 bases and 4 bases, in that order; junction bases with no gene match: 1. Germline CDR1 and CDR2: MNHNS and SASEGT. The CDR3 sequence is 13 residues long. CDR3 bases: TGTGCCAGCAGTGTGGACAGGGGCTATGGCTACACCTTC. The encoded protein is CASSVDRGYGYTF.

This clonotype was seen at least ten times. This chain connects TRBV15 to TRBJ1-1; D is unresolved. Germline V gene data show CDR1 as LNHNV and CDR2 as YYDKDF (reference sequence). The CDR3 totals 16 residues. The V end lost 0 bases, the J end lost 1 base, and 12 bases lay between the germline ends. The CDR3 sequence: CATSRETWQSNTEAFF. The DNA of the CDR3 is TGTGCCACCAGCAGAGAAACTTGGCAGTCGAACACTGAAGCTTTCTTT.

This clonotype showed up many times. This chain links TRBV7-2 with TRBJ2-3, with D tentatively TRBD1 (5 bases). The CDR3 covers 14 residues. The V gene lost 5 bases and the J gene lost 4 bases, with 13 bases spanning the gap. Germline values: CDR1 SGHTA, CDR2 FQGNSA. CDR3 in amino acids: CASSPETASDTQYF. CDR3 DNA sequence: TGTGCCAGCAGCCCTGAGACAGCTTCAGATACGCAGTATTTT.

Ten or more counts support this clonotype. The CDR3 is CASSQDGAANTEAFF. The CDR3 region has the DNA TGCGCCAGCAGCCAAGACGGGGCCGCGAACACTGAAGCTTTCTTT. The chain recombines TRBV4-3 with TRBJ1-1, with D perhaps TRBD1 (5 bases). Trimming stripped 0 bases from V and 1 base from J, with 9 bases between. The CDR3 runs to 15 residues. Germline loops: CDR1 LGHNA, CDR2 YSLEER.

This clonotype was recorded at least ten times. The chain joins TRBV6-5 to TRBJ1-1, with D tentatively TRBD1 (6 bases). There are 17 residues in the CDR3. V lost 0 bases to trimming and J lost 4 bases, with 18 bases between them. Germline V lookup: CDR1 MNHEY, CDR2 SVGAGI. The CDR3 loop reads CASSYSAGESFSTEAFF. In DNA form, the CDR3 reads TGTGCCAGCAGTTACTCGGCAGGGGAGAGTTTTTCCACTGAAGCTTTCTTT.

There are many counts of this clonotype. The V call is TRBV5-6, the J call TRBJ2-2; TRBD1 is a possible D gene (8 bases). Germline CDR1 and CDR2: SGHDT and YYEEEE. This CDR3 is 15 amino acids long. V lost 5 bases and J 5 bases, leaving 16 bases between the germline ends. The chain's CDR3 is CASSSDREGTGELFF. In nucleotides, the CDR3 is TGTGCCAGCAGTTCGGACAGGGAGGGGACCGGGGAGCTGTTTTTT.